This TCR beta chain comes out of a study of tumor-infiltrating lymphocytes in oesophageal squamous cell carcinoma. Germline V gene sequence: CDR1 KGHDR, CDR2 SFDVKD. This CDR3 contains 16 residues. V lost 6 bases, J lost 0 bases, and 15 bases lay in between. Within the sample, this clonotype is medium-sized. MiXCR, run by TCRdb on the PCR reads, gives a single entry per CDR3 protein. The table has over 10,000 distinct CDR3 sequences, less than 65% seen once. The receptor's source is a male donor with esophageal squamous cell carcinoma. The sample was normal esophageal tissue next to the tumor. V gene TRBV24-1 combines with J gene TRBJ2-3; no firm D call. This CDR3 reads CATSKSLITSTDTQYF. The CDR3 bases are TGTGCCACCAGTAAGTCCCTGATAACGAGCACAGATACGCAGTATTTT.